A single sample gave rise to the 29 T cell receptor beta chains below, sequenced in a study of molecular identifiers for immune sequencing clone quantification. Each CDR3 protein gets one entry after TCRdb re-called the PCR reads with MiXCR. The table lists about 640,000 distinct CDR3 sequences, approximately 20% of them singletons. The sequencing sample was made of naive CD8+ T cells from blood, with Jurkat cell RNA spiked in. Subset denoted: FACS-sorted CD8+CD4-CCR7+CD45RA+ naive T cells. The source is a human donor in good health. Some libraries in this study had Jurkat cell RNA spiked in.

At least ten counts were recorded for this clonotype. This chain links TRBV12-3 or TRBV12-4 with TRBJ2-3, with D maybe TRBD2 (6 bases). V was shortened by 3 bases and J by 2 bases, with 9 bases between the two germline ends. CDR3 length: 14 amino acids. The CDR3 here is CASSFGTFTDTQYF. The CDR3 DNA reads as TGTGCCAGCAGTTTCGGGACTTTCACAGATACGCAGTATTTT.

With regard to this clonotype: One end of the junction fails to match germline, which may point to a read error. V gene TRBV19 combines with J gene TRBJ2-6; D may match TRBD1 or TRBD2 (6 bases each). The CDR3 runs 15 residues. Germline values: CDR1 LNHDA, CDR2 SQIVND (reference sequence). CDR3 sequence (DNA): TGTGCCAGTACCTGGGGACTGGCAGGGGCCGACGTCCTGACTTTC. It yields the protein CASTWGLAGADVLTF.

This clonotype was observed many times. The chain carries TRBV7-3 and TRBJ1-1, with D uncertain. This CDR3 has 16 residues. Germline V gene data show CDR1 as SGHTA and CDR2 as FQGTGA. Between the trimmed V and J ends, which lost 5 bases and 4 bases, there was a span of 20 bases. CDR3: CASSPGLAGIGTEAFF. The CDR3 coding sequence is TGTGCCAGCAGCCCGGGTCTCGCCGGAATTGGCACTGAAGCTTTCTTT.

This clonotype has at least ten counts. The chain joins TRBV9 to TRBJ2-2, with a possible D match to TRBD2 (5 bases). The CDR3 covers 17 residues. V shed 0 bases and J shed 0 bases, with 12 bases lying between them. Germline assignment: CDR1 SGDLS and CDR2 YYNGEE. CDR3 amino acids: CASSVGLARTNTGELFF. CDR3 bases: TGTGCCAGCAGCGTAGGTTTAGCGCGGACGAACACCGGGGAGCTGTTTTTT.

The rearrangement links TRBV13 to TRBJ2-1; possible D gene TRBD2, 5 bases. Germline V gene data show CDR1 as PRHDT and CDR2 as FYEKMQ (reference sequence). Trimming took off 5 bases at V and 8 bases at J, with 10 bases between the two ends. The CDR3 contains 12 residues. Here the CDR3 DNA reads TGTGCCAGCAGCCCACTAGACTATGAGCAGTTCTTC. This codes for CASSPLDYEQFF.

In its sample, this clonotype was seen many times. The V and J genes are TRBV4-3 and TRBJ2-3; TRBD2 aligns across 10 bases. The CDR3 totals 19 residues. Trimming removed 0 bases from V and 0 bases from J; junction bases left unmatched: 9. Germline values: CDR1 LGHNA, CDR2 YSLEER. The CDR3 sequence: CASSQDLIAGGPSTDTQYF. The CDR3 DNA follows: TGCGCCAGCAGCCAAGATCTTATAGCGGGGGGCCCTAGCACAGATACGCAGTATTTT.

J is TRBJ1-5 and V is TRBV19, with a possible D match to TRBD1 (5 bases). This CDR3 is built from 13 residues. V lost 1 base, J lost 7 bases, and 8 bases lay in between. Germline-derived CDR1 and CDR2 are LNHDA and SQIVND (reference sequence). CDR3 amino acids: CASSIVRAQPQHF. The CDR3 nucleotides read TGTGCCAGTAGTATAGTCAGGGCGCAGCCCCAGCATTTT.

On this clonotype: A much larger clone lies one base from this, so it may be a read error. J is TRBJ2-5 and V is TRBV5-6, with D unclear. Deletions cut 7 bases from V and 3 bases from J, with 13 bases between. Per germline, CDR1 SGHDT and CDR2 YYEEEE. This CDR3 comprises 13 residues. The CDR3 DNA reads as TGTGCCAGCGGCCTGGACCTAAAAGAGACCCAGTACTTC. Translating it yields CASGLDLKETQYF.

This clonotype turned up a few times. This sequence joins TRBV11-2 and TRBJ1-1; TRBD1 might be the D (5 bases). Germline V lookup: CDR1 SGHAT, CDR2 FQNNGV. The CDR3 runs to 15 residues. Trimming took 5 bases from V and 3 from J, leaving 16 bases between them. The CDR3 DNA is TGTGCCAGCAGCGGGAGGGGAGGGGTATACACTGAAGCTTTCTTT. This encodes CASSGRGGVYTEAFF.

At least ten counts were recorded for this clonotype. This CDR3 reads CASSIGVTEAFF. In nucleotides, the CDR3 is TGTGCCAGTAGTATCGGGGTCACTGAAGCTTTCTTT. V usage is TRBV19 and J usage is TRBJ1-1, with D uncertain. V was pared by 3 bases and J by 4 bases, with 6 bases between. Germline CDR1 is LNHDA and CDR2 is SQIVND (reference sequence). The CDR3 covers 12 residues.

This clonotype has a count of ten or more. The chain combines TRBV27 with TRBJ1-4, with D maybe TRBD1 (6 bases). V shed 5 bases and J shed 5 bases, with 15 bases lying between them. Per the germline V gene, CDR1 is MNHEY and CDR2 is SMNVEV (reference sequence). This CDR3 region has 15 residues. The CDR3 here is CASSTPRGGNEKLFF. The CDR3 DNA reads as TGTGCCAGCAGTACCCCACGGGGGGGCAATGAAAAACTGTTTTTT.

Ten or more counts support this clonotype. The chain combines TRBV9 with TRBJ2-7; D is perhaps TRBD1 (6 bases). The CDR3 contains 16 residues. V was pared by 2 bases and J by 4 bases, with 19 bases between. Germline CDR1 reads SGDLS; CDR2 reads YYNGEE. The CDR3 protein is CASSVEAQGSSYEQYF. In nucleotides, the CDR3 is TGTGCCAGCAGCGTTGAGGCACAGGGAAGCTCGTACGAGCAGTACTTC.

This clonotype has just a few counts. J is TRBJ2-2 and V is TRBV4-1; 11 bases agree with TRBD2. Looked up from germline, CDR1 is MGHRA and CDR2 is YSYEKL. There are 15 residues in the CDR3. The junction had 3 bases not matched to a gene; V was cut back by 5 bases and J by 4 bases. The CDR3 region is CASSASGGFTGELFF. CDR3 nucleotides: TGCGCCAGCAGCGCTAGCGGGGGGTTCACCGGGGAGCTGTTTTTT.

This clonotype was recorded many times. This chain links TRBV4-1 with TRBJ2-3, with 9 bases lining up with TRBD2. V was clipped by 2 bases and J by 7 bases; unmatched bases: 10. This CDR3 is 16 amino acids long. Looked up from germline, CDR1 is MGHRA and CDR2 is YSYEKL. The CDR3 sequence: CASSQIGGRAPYTQYF. The CDR3 nucleotides are TGCGCCAGCAGCCAAATCGGCGGGAGGGCCCCCTATACGCAGTATTTT.

This clonotype was seen ten or more times. The rearrangement links TRBV7-8 to TRBJ2-7; TRBD2 might be the D (7 bases). This CDR3 comprises 15 residues. Per germline, CDR1 SGHVS and CDR2 FQNEAQ. Trimming pared 5 bases from V and 3 bases from J, leaving 17 bases between. CDR3 nucleotides: TGTGCCAGCAGCCCACAGGGCGGGGGAAGCTACGAGCAGTACTTC. It yields the protein CASSPQGGGSYEQYF. The entire variable domain, with the rest obtained from reference TRBV7-8 and TRBJ2-7, is as follows: GAGVSQSPRYKVAKRGQDVALRCDPISGHVSLFWYQQALGQGPEFLTYFQNEAQLDKSGLPSDRFFAERPEGSVSTLKIQRTQQEDSAVYLCASSPQGGGSYEQYFGPGTRLTVT.

This clonotype was seen a handful of times. A read error may explain this, as a much larger clone is one base away. The chain carries TRBV9 and TRBJ1-3; perhaps TRBD1 as D (5 bases). Trimming took 4 bases from V and 11 from J, leaving 16 bases between them. Germline CDR1 is SGDLS and CDR2 is YYNGEE. The CDR3 totals 13 residues. The CDR3 reads CASSSGTGGAIYF. CDR3 in DNA: TGTGCCAGCAGCTCAGGGACCGGAGGCGCCATATATTTT.

Note on this clonotype: A much larger clone lies one base from this, so it may be a read error. The chain combines TRBV20-1 with TRBJ2-7; a weak D match, TRBD1 (6 bases). This CDR3 has 14 residues. The V gene lost 5 bases and the J gene lost 0 bases, with 14 bases spanning the gap. Per the germline V gene, CDR1 is DFQATT and CDR2 is SNEGSKA (reference sequence). The CDR3 reads CSAFSGAYSYEQYF. CDR3 nucleotides: TGCAGTGCTTTTTCAGGGGCTTACTCCTACGAGCAGTACTTC.

This clonotype was seen more than once but under ten times. The chain joins TRBV3-1 to TRBJ2-3, with 9 bases fitting TRBD2. The V segment lost 4 bases and the J segment 0 bases; nucleotides outside the gene matches: 20. The CDR3 extends over 21 amino acids. Germline CDR1 LGHDT, CDR2 YNNKEL (reference sequence). This chain's CDR3 is CASSPSWAVGLAGTSTDTQYF. The CDR3 nucleotides read TGTGCCAGCAGCCCGTCCTGGGCGGTGGGTCTAGCGGGGACTAGCACAGATACGCAGTATTTT.

The chain has TRBV19 and TRBJ2-1; maybe TRBD2 (6 bases). V lost 1 base and J 2 bases, leaving 15 bases between the germline ends. Germline-derived CDR1 and CDR2 are LNHDA and SQIVND (reference sequence). This CDR3 contains 17 residues. This CDR3 reads CASSIAPQRVPYNEQFF. The CDR3 DNA sequence: TGTGCCAGTAGTATAGCCCCACAGCGGGTCCCCTACAATGAGCAGTTCTTC. The full variable domain, completed using reference TRBV19 and TRBJ2-1, is DGGITQSPKYLFRKEGQNVTLSCEQNLNHDAMYWYRQDPGQGLRLIYYSQIVNDFQKGDIAEGYSVSREKKESFPLTVTSAQKNPTAFYLCASSIAPQRVPYNEQFFGPGTRLTVL.

This clonotype appeared many times. The CDR3 DNA follows: TGCGCCAGCAGCTTGACCAGGGAAGCTGGAAACACCATATATTTT. Translation gives CASSLTREAGNTIYF. The chain combines TRBV5-1 with TRBJ1-3, with D possibly matching TRBD1 (5 bases). V was clipped by 1 base and J by 2 bases, with 10 bases between them. Germline assignment: CDR1 SGHRS and CDR2 YFSETQ. The CDR3 length is 15 residues.

This clonotype was recorded many times. This chain connects TRBV2 to TRBJ2-3, with 7 bases aligning to TRBD1. After removal of 5 bases from V and 0 bases from J, the junction contained 11 bases not matched to a gene. CDR3 length: 17 amino acids. Germline CDR1 and CDR2: SNHLY and FYNNEI. CDR3 residues: CASSKKPDRPSTDTQYF. In DNA form, the CDR3 reads TGTGCCAGCAGTAAGAAACCGGACAGGCCTAGCACAGATACGCAGTATTTT.

A few counts support this clonotype. The chain combines TRBV29-1 with TRBJ1-2; a weak D match, TRBD1 (5 bases). Germline V gene data show CDR1 as SQVTM and CDR2 as ANQGSEA. The CDR3 sequence is 14 residues long. V was pared by 3 bases and J by 8 bases, with 19 bases between. CDR3 sequence reads: CSVDNRDLLDGYTF. CDR3 DNA: TGCAGCGTTGACAACCGGGACCTCCTGGACGGCTACACCTTC.

This clonotype appeared a few times. The gene calls are TRBV10-2 and TRBJ2-7; D call uncertain. Germline assignment: CDR1 WSHSY and CDR2 SAAADI. V gave up 1 base and J gave up 1 base, with 5 bases separating them. The CDR3 covers 13 residues. The chain's CDR3 is CASSEWSSYEQYF. CDR3 in DNA: TGCGCCAGCAGTGAGTGGAGTTCCTACGAGCAGTACTTC.

This clonotype has at least ten counts. The chain carries TRBV24-1 and TRBJ2-5; D gene uncertain. Germline V gene sequence: CDR1 KGHDR, CDR2 SFDVKD. V was cut by 2 bases and J by 5 bases, with 11 bases left in between. The CDR3 spans 14 residues. The CDR3 DNA reads as TGTGCCACCAGTGATTCGAAAGGGCCGGAGACCCAGTACTTC. It is translated as CATSDSKGPETQYF.

This clonotype was found many times. The chain has TRBV29-1 and TRBJ2-2; 10 nucleotides match TRBD1. The CDR3 is 15 amino acids. Germline V CDR1 and CDR2: SQVTM, ANQGSEA. The junction had 1 base not matched to a gene; V was cut back by 3 bases and J by 0 bases. Here the CDR3 reads CSVETGGANTGELFF. For the CDR3, the DNA is TGCAGCGTTGAGACAGGGGGCGCGAACACCGGGGAGCTGTTTTTT.

Ten or more counts support this clonotype. The rearrangement joins TRBV6-9 to TRBJ1-5, with D unclear. This CDR3 contains 15 residues. Germline V lookup: CDR1 MNHGY, CDR2 SVAAGI. V gave up 5 bases and J gave up 2 bases, with 13 bases separating them. The CDR3 bases are TGTGCCAGCAGTCATGACGGATGGGGCAATCAGCCCCAGCATTTT. Encoded protein: CASSHDGWGNQPQHF.

The chain recombines TRBV19 with TRBJ2-5; 8 bases agree with TRBD2. The V segment lost 1 base and the J segment 4 bases; nucleotides outside the gene matches: 2. CDR1 and CDR2 from the germline V gene are LNHDA and SQIVND (reference sequence). The CDR3 has 14 residues. DNA for the CDR3: TGTGCCAGTAGTATAGTCGCGGGAGGAGAGACCCAGTACTTC. Translation: CASSIVAGGETQYF.

The chain is built from TRBV30 and TRBJ2-4; D gene unclear. Deletions cut 5 bases from V and 0 bases from J, with 11 bases between. Germline loops: CDR1 GTSNPN, CDR2 SVGIG (reference sequence). CDR3 length: 14 amino acids. In DNA form, the CDR3 reads TGTGCCTGGGGCCTGCCACTAGCCAAAAACATTCAGTACTTC. It yields the protein CAWGLPLAKNIQYF.

This clonotype was counted at least ten times. The chain combines TRBV7-6 with TRBJ2-3; TRBD2 agrees at 10 bases. CDR3 length: 16 amino acids. Germline lookup yields CDR1 SGHVS and CDR2 FNYEAQ. The J segment lost 4 bases and the V segment lost 4 bases, leaving 8 bases of the junction unmatched. The CDR3 nucleotides are TGTGCCAGCAGCTCCGGGACTAGCGCCACAGCAGATACGCAGTATTTT. Amino acid sequence: CASSSGTSATADTQYF. The full variable domain, in which reference TRBV7-6 and TRBJ2-3 provide the parts outside the CDR3, is GAGVSQSPRYKVTKRGQDVALRCDPISGHVSLYWYRQALGQGPEFLTYFNYEAQQDKSGLPNDRFSAERPEGSISTLTIQRTEQRDSAMYRCASSSGTSATADTQYFGPGTRLTVL.